This T cell receptor (beta chain) was documented in a study of blood T cell repertoires in COVID-19. Study background: Acute and convalescent COVID-19 samples came from the United States, Italy and Spain.

This clone has just one count. V was clipped by 1 base and J by 7 bases, with 5 bases between them. The CDR3 runs to 12 residues. Germline loops: CDR1 MDHEN, CDR2 SYDVKM. Authors' methods: Amplified reference gene primers provided the basis for estimating nucleated cell counts. Here immunoSEQ multiplex PCR was the method, and the copy in TCRdb shows in-frame clones only, minus some. That table supplies the V and J calls and clone size; D and trimming were determined from the DNA. The table includes 170,000 or so clones, around 87% detected once. The chain employs TRBV28 and TRBJ2-1; D call uncertain. This TCR was recovered from a man aged 40-49 years with active or convalescent COVID-19. The sequencing sample was made of peripheral blood. The CDR3 sequence is CASSLSRNEQFF. The CDR3 bases are TGTGCCAGCAGTTTATCGCGAAATGAGCAGTTCTTC.